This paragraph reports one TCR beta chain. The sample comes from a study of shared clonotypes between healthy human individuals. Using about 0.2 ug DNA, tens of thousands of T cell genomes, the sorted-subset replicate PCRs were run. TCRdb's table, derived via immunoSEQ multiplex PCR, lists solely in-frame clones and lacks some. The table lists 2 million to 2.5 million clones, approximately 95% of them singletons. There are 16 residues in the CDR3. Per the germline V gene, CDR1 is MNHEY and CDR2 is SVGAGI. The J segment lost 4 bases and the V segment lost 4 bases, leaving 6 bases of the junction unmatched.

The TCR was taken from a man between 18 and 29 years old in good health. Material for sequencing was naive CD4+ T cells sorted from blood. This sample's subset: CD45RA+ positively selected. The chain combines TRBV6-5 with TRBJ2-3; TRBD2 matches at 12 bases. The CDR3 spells CASSSVTSGSADTQYF. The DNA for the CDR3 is TGTGCCAGCAGTTCCGTGACTAGCGGGAGTGCAGATACGCAGTATTTT.